Below, one T cell receptor beta chain is given with its context. The antigen is unknown. The source of the sample is a study of cytomegalovirus exposure and HLA in healthy donors. Study-wide findings and caveats: The only immune exposure information that was available was CMV serostatus. A missense DCLRE1C variant was associated with V- and J-gene trimming of TCR beta chains in a later analysis, and an independent cohort replicated the association.

Amplification used 60 Vbeta primers and 13 Jbeta primers. Clones were sequenced by immunoSEQ multiplex PCR, and TCRdb holds only the in-frame ones, with some missing. The sample contains fewer than 100,000 clones, 75% to 80% of which appear only once. Sequencing was done on a sample of PBMCs. The TCR sequence derives from a female donor in good health and CMV-seronegative.

The CDR3 region has the DNA TGTGCCACCAGCAGAGTGGGGGCGTCCGCTGGAAACACCATATATTTT. It specifies CATSRVGASAGNTIYF. J is TRBJ1-3 and V is TRBV15, with D tentatively TRBD1 (6 bases). The CDR3 covers 16 residues. V was clipped by 1 base and J by 2 bases, with 12 bases between them. The V gene's germline CDR1 is LNHNV and CDR2 YYDKDF (reference sequence).